The T cell receptor (beta chain) described here comes from a study of T cell changes during pregnancy in multiple sclerosis. The J segment lost 2 bases and the V segment lost 2 bases, leaving 14 bases of the junction unmatched. Germline assignment: CDR1 LNHNV and CDR2 YYDKDF (reference sequence). CDR3 size: 18 residues. Produced via immunoSEQ multiplex PCR; TCRdb's table is partial and in-frame only. Among approximately 40,000 clones listed, around 91% were seen once. The receptor comes from a female donor with multiple sclerosis, enrolled in a pregnancy study. The specimen was CD4+ T cells from peripheral blood mononuclear cells, collected before pregnancy. The chain is built from TRBV15 and TRBJ2-7; 8 bases map to TRBD2. The CDR3 DNA reads as TGTGCCACCAGCAGACGCCGGGGGGGTTTGGCGGTAACCTACGAGCAGTACTTC. Translating gives CATSRRRGGLAVTYEQYF.